This TCR beta chain is drawn from a study of blood T cells in healthy people across ages (dated by TCRdb to about 2015). With respect to the entire study: In model experiments, template switching captured about one uniquely barcoded TCR beta cDNA molecule for every two T cells. Using deep sequencing normalized with unique cDNA molecular identifiers, the study measured how TCR beta repertoire diversity changes with age. Using the same blood draw, the study looked at two additional independent replicas of 1 million unique cDNA reads for two donors, one aged 18 to 30 and the other aged 80 or older. To avoid experimental bias, donors of different ages were spread randomly across the sequencing lanes. Four age groups were formed from the donors: young (average roughly 15 years), middle-aged (approximately 41), aged (over 55) and long-lived (more than 75).

Donors were roughly 40 systemically healthy Caucasian individuals from Russia aged roughly 6 to 90 years. About 10 milliliters of peripheral blood were collected from each donor into EDTA-treated Vacutainer tubes. Ficoll-Paque density-gradient centrifugation was used to isolate PBMCs, with at least 6.5 million per sample. Trizol reagent was used to extract total RNA from PBMCs, with at least 6 micrograms per sample. For every donor, flow cytometry on a PBMC aliquot measured the percentage of naive CD45RAhigh/CD27high T cells. Study-level results and caveats: Estimates of total diversity based on one million sequenced T cells were regarded as lower bounds and as underestimates. As age increased, observed TCR beta diversity per million T cells dropped in a roughly linear way, and a significant reduction was already evident by age roughly 36. Compared with the aged group, the long-lived group had more naive CD4+ T cells, fewer expanded clones and increased TCR diversity, suggesting age selection. Conclusive comparison of naive and antigen-experienced compartments was prevented by the profiling of bulk unsorted PBMCs. A strong correlation was found between observed TCR beta diversity and the percentage of naive T cells measured by flow cytometry. The CMV infection status of donors was not known, potentially confounding age-related changes in expanded clonotypes.

Library construction relied on 5' RACE. A second PCR of roughly 7 to 11 cycles was performed with a sample-barcoded 5' primer and a J-beta primer mix. Each TCR beta cDNA molecule received a unique molecular identifier from a template-switch 5' adaptor carrying 12 random nucleotides. Each sample yielded at least 2.5 million CDR3-containing paired-end reads. First-strand cDNA was synthesized from all RNA with the Mint cDNA synthesis kit, primed by a TRBC-specific oligonucleotide. All cDNA was treated with uracil-DNA glycosylase and then went through a first 18-cycle PCR with the universal primers M1SS and BC2_uni_R. The paper's data handling went like this. For normalization, 1 million high-quality reads, each with a distinct molecular identifier, were randomly selected from each sample. Reads sharing molecular identifiers were discarded rather than binned into consensus sequences. CDR3 identification, clonotype clustering and error correction used MiTCR with a Q25 quality threshold and the strictest error-elimination algorithm. Lower-bound total TCR beta diversity was estimated with a nonparametric unseen species model using Euler transformation. The public sequencing data were trimmed at Q25 with fastp and processed into clonotypes with MiXCR by TCRdb, which kept only in-frame beta chains. Entries are consolidated by CDR3 protein sequence, retaining the most common genes and DNA. TCRdb's processing, not the study's, gives the V and J calls here. The sample contains around 1,800,000 distinct CDR3 sequences, roughly two fifths of them found a single time. The ten top clones hold more than 20% of the sample.

A few counts support this clonotype. Its antigen is unknown. The input lacks base qualities; no much larger clone sits a single base away. The germline V gene (reference sequence) sets CDR1 to LGHDT and CDR2 to YNNKEL. Counted from cysteine to phenylalanine, this CDR3 has 13 amino acids. Of the read, only the CDR3 DNA is kept; its 39 bases are in frame from base 1. The germline V end is reduced by 11 bases and the J end by 4 bases; junction bases left unmatched: 6. The source of this sequence is a human donor in good health. The sequencing sample was made of blood. This receptor chain uses TRBV3-1 and TRBJ1-2; 11 central nucleotides agree with TRBD1. The base sequence is TGTGCCTGCGCCGGGACAGGGGGCTATGGCTACACCTTC. Its protein product is CACAGTGGYGYTF.